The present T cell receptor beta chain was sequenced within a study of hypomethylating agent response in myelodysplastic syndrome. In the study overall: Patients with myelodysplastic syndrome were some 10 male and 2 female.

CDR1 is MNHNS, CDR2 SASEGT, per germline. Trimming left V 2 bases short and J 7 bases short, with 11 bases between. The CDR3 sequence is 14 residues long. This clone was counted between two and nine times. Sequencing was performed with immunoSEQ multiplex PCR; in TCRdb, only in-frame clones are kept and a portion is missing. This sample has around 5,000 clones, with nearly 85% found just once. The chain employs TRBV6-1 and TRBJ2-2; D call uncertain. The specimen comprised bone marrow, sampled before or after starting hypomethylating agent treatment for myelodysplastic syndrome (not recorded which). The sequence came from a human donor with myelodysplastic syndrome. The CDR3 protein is CASSEWTLGGELFF. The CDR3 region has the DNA TGTGCCAGCAGTGAATGGACCCTCGGCGGGGAGCTGTTTTTT.